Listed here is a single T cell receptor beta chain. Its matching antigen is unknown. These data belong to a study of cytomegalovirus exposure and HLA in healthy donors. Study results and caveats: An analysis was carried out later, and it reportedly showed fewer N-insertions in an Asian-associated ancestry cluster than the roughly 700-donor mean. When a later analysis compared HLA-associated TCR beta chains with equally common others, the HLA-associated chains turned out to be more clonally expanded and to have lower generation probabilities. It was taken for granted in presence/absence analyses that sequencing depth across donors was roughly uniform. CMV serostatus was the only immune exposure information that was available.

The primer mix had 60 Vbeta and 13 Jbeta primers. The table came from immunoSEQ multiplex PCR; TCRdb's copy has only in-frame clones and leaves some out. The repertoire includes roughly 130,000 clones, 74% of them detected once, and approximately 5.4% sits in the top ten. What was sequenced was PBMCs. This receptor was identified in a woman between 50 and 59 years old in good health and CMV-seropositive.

DNA of the CDR3: TGCGCCAGCCGGACAGCTCTTCACAATGAGCAGTTCTTC. It yields the protein CASRTALHNEQFF. The chain links TRBV5-1 to TRBJ2-1, with TRBD1 as a possible D gene (6 bases). Per germline, CDR1 SGHRS and CDR2 YFSETQ. Trimming removed 7 bases at V and 5 bases at J, with 13 bases between. This CDR3 is built from 13 residues.